This T cell receptor beta chain derives from a study of T-cell memory formation after mild COVID-19. Across the whole study: TCR clusters largely stayed donor specific. The study, taken as a whole, reports: Some responding clones appeared in pre-infection memory, suggesting cross-reactive memory joined.

On this clonotype itself: What it recognizes is unknown.

TCRdb reanalysed the 5' RACE reads using MiXCR and keeps one entry per CDR3 protein. The sample has a few hundred thousand distinct CDR3 sequences, 25% to 30% seen once. Germline V gives CDR1 SEHNR, CDR2 FQNEAQ (reference sequence). The CDR3 extends over 16 amino acids. With 4 bases clipped from V and 0 bases from J, the junction kept 6 bases outside the gene matches. This chain joins TRBV7-9 and TRBJ1-5; TRBD1 agrees at 7 bases. The material sequenced was PBMCs or a T cell subset sorted from them (not recorded which). The receptor's source is an adult woman who had mild COVID-19 (a few samples of this study predate the infection). Cell type and time point are not known. This chain's CDR3 is CASSSETGFSNQPQHF. The CDR3 bases are TGTGCCAGCAGCTCCGAGACAGGGTTTAGCAATCAGCCCCAGCATTTT.